A single sample is the source of the 29 T cell receptor beta chains below, sequenced in a study of T cells in Graves' hyperthyroidism and ophthalmopathy. Researchers amplified the TCR beta CDR3 regions from RNA transcripts. The primer set for the first-round RT-PCR of the TCR CDR3 was HTBI. A single record per CDR3 protein comes from TCRdb applying MiXCR to the multiplex PCR reads. The sample records hundreds of thousands of distinct CDR3 sequences, about 15% being singletons. Source material: blood. These receptor sequences come from a woman aged 30 to 39 with Graves' hyperthyroidism that later progressed to Graves' ophthalmopathy.

The CDR3 sequence: CSASIRASGTDTQYF. The CDR3, as DNA: TGCAGTGCCAGCATCCGGGCTAGCGGCACAGATACGCAGTATTTT. This sequence joins TRBV20-1 and TRBJ2-3, with D possibly being TRBD2 (6 bases). This CDR3 contains 15 residues. CDR1 is DFQATT, CDR2 SNEGSKA, per germline (reference sequence). Deletions cut 6 bases from V and 1 base from J, with 17 bases between.

Many counts were recorded for this clonotype. The CDR3 reads CAISPSEGGYTF. Here the CDR3 DNA reads TGTGCCATCAGTCCGTCAGAGGGAGGCTACACCTTC. V is TRBV10-3 and J is TRBJ1-2; D unclear. The V end was cut by 5 bases, the J end by 8 bases, with 12 bases between. Germline assignment: CDR1 ENHRY and CDR2 SYGVKD. The CDR3 is made up of 12 amino acids.

This clonotype has just a few counts. J is TRBJ2-2 and V is TRBV7-2, with D possibly called TRBD1 or TRBD2 (5 bases each). V lost 1 base and J lost 5, with 11 bases in between. The V gene's germline CDR1 is SGHTA and CDR2 FQGNSA. CDR3 length equals 15 residues. CDR3 region: CASSLGGWGTGELFF. The CDR3 coding sequence is TGTGCCAGCAGCTTAGGTGGCTGGGGGACCGGGGAGCTGTTTTTT.

About this clonotype itself: Possible read error: a much larger clone is one base away. The gene calls are TRBV20-1 and TRBJ1-4; D remains ambiguous. The CDR3 has 12 residues. Germline V CDR1 and CDR2: DFQATT, SNEGSKA (reference sequence). The CDR3, as DNA: TGCAGTGCTCTCGGGTCTAATGAAAAACTGCTTTTT. Translation gives CSALGSNEKLLF.

To note about this clonotype: A read error is likely, as this CDR3 ends without the conserved phenylalanine or tryptophan. The V gene is TRBV5-1, the J gene TRBJ2-1, with 8 nucleotides matching TRBD2. V was pared by 0 bases and J by 1 base, with 9 bases of the junction left unmatched. Germline loops: CDR1 SGHRS, CDR2 YFSETQ. This CDR3 is built from 18 residues. Here the CDR3 DNA reads TGCGCCAGCAGCTTGGCCGTGGCTAGCGGGCTTTCCTACAATGAGCAGTTCTTA. Its translation is CASSLAVASGLSYNEQFL.

The table lists this clonotype with a few counts. This chain uses TRBV30 with TRBJ1-2; D gene ambiguous. Between the trimmed V and J ends, which lost 6 bases and 0 bases, there was a span of 23 bases. The CDR3 runs to 17 residues. The germline CDR1 and CDR2 sequences are GTSNPN and SVGIG (reference sequence). The CDR3: CACLTGKISGANYGYTF. The CDR3 nucleotides are TGTGCCTGCCTAACTGGGAAAATCTCCGGGGCTAACTATGGCTACACCTTC.

This clonotype was observed many times. The V and J genes are TRBV4-1 and TRBJ2-2; D is perhaps TRBD1 or TRBD2 (5 bases each). CDR3 size: 15 residues. The germline V and J ends were trimmed by 3 bases and 6 bases, with 14 bases remaining between them. The germline CDR1 and CDR2 sequences are MGHRA and YSYEKL. The CDR3 region has the DNA TGCGCCAGCAGCCATCCCGGGACGCTCGCCGGGGAGCTGTTTTTT. Translation gives CASSHPGTLAGELFF.

This sequence joins TRBV3-1 and TRBJ2-3; 10 positions agree with TRBD2. This CDR3 is built from 16 residues. Germline CDR1 is LGHDT and CDR2 is YNNKEL (reference sequence). The ends lost 4 bases at V and 6 bases at J; junction bases unmatched: 10. CDR3 DNA: TGTGCCAGCAGCCCTAGCGGGAGCAGCGAGGGGGATACGCAGTATTTT. Translated: CASSPSGSSEGDTQYF.

At least ten counts were recorded for this clonotype. This rearrangement joins TRBV9 to TRBJ1-2, with D unclear. The CDR3 totals 15 residues. V gave up 3 bases and J gave up 4 bases, with 16 bases separating them. CDR1 and CDR2 from the germline V gene are SGDLS and YYNGEE. CDR3 sequence (DNA): TGTGCCAGCAGCGACGACACCTTTCCTATCTATGGCTACACCTTC. Translated, it gives CASSDDTFPIYGYTF.

This clonotype has ten or more counts. This chain links TRBV10-3 with TRBJ2-3; D is possibly TRBD1 (6 bases). This CDR3 has 16 residues. The V end lost 8 bases, the J end lost 2 bases, and 20 bases lay between the germline ends. Germline CDR1 and CDR2: ENHRY and SYGVKD. CDR3 sequence: CAISPAARGDTDTQYF. The CDR3 nucleotides are TGTGCCATCTCCCCTGCTGCCAGGGGAGACACAGATACGCAGTATTTT.

With regard to this clonotype: A much more abundant neighbour one base away suggests this may be a read error. This chain links TRBV11-2 with TRBJ2-2; 12 bases match TRBD2. The CDR3 runs to 15 residues. CDR1 and CDR2 (germline): SGHAT, FQNNGV. DNA for the CDR3: TGTGCCAACAGCTTCGGGACTAGCGGGACCGGGGAGCTGTTTTTT. Encoded protein: CANSFGTSGTGELFF.

The CDR3 reads CASSFNGDNQPQHF. The CDR3 DNA reads as TGCGCCAGCAGCTTTAACGGCGACAATCAGCCCCAGCATTTT. The genes are TRBV5-1 and TRBJ1-5; unclear D gene. The germline V and J ends were trimmed by 2 bases and 3 bases, with 9 bases remaining between them. The CDR3 length is 14 residues. Germline CDR1 is SGHRS and CDR2 is YFSETQ.

There are a few counts of this clonotype. V usage is TRBV5-1 and J usage is TRBJ2-7; TRBD2 aligns across 9 bases. CDR3 length equals 17 residues. In germline, CDR1 is SGHRS, CDR2 YFSETQ. With V trimmed by 4 bases and J by 0 bases, 11 bases remained unmatched. The CDR3 is CASSRNGGRGSSYEQYF. For the CDR3, the DNA is TGCGCCAGCAGCCGAAATGGCGGGAGGGGAAGCTCCTACGAGCAGTACTTC.

This clonotype was detected a few times. The V gene is TRBV29-1, the J gene TRBJ1-1, with a tentative D call TRBD1 (6 bases). The V end lost 6 bases, the J end lost 5 bases, and 16 bases lay between the germline ends. Germline V gene data show CDR1 as SQVTM and CDR2 as ANQGSEA. This CDR3 spans 13 amino acids. The CDR3, as DNA: TGCAGCGTGACCGGGGGCCCGGTGACTGAAGCTTTCTTT. Protein sequence: CSVTGGPVTEAFF.

The genes are TRBV6-1 and TRBJ2-3, with 8 bases that match TRBD2. The germline V gene has CDR1 MNHNS and CDR2 SASEGT. This CDR3 has 15 amino acids. The trim removed 4 bases at V and 0 bases at J, leaving 3 bases unmatched. The CDR3 DNA is TGTGCCAGCAGTGGAGCGGGAGCAAGCACAGATACGCAGTATTTT. Its translation is CASSGAGASTDTQYF.

The genes are TRBV9 and TRBJ2-5; 9 positions match TRBD2. In germline, CDR1 is SGDLS, CDR2 YYNGEE. Trimming removed 0 bases from V and 4 bases from J; junction bases left unmatched: 4. CDR3 length: 15 amino acids. CDR3 DNA: TGTGCCAGCAGCGTAGCTAGCGGGGACTTAGAGACCCAGTACTTC. Protein: CASSVASGDLETQYF.

About this clonotype itself: A read error may explain this, as a much larger clone is one base away. The V and J genes are TRBV19 and TRBJ1-1, with 8 bases lining up with TRBD1. The length of the CDR3 is 15 residues. Germline CDR1 reads LNHDA; CDR2 reads SQIVND (reference sequence). This CDR3 is CASSSGTGRNTEASF. CDR3 sequence (DNA): TGTGCCAGTAGTTCCGGGACAGGTCGGAACACTGAAGCTTCCTTT.

The rearrangement uses TRBV11-1 and TRBJ1-5, with a tentative D call TRBD1 (5 bases). V lost 5 bases, J lost 3 bases, and 17 bases lay in between. The CDR3 has 16 amino acids. Germline CDR1 reads SGHAT; CDR2 reads FQDESV (reference sequence). CDR3 sequence (DNA): TGTGCCAGCAGCCGTGACCCGGGGGAATTCAATCAGCCCCAGCATTTT. It translates to CASSRDPGEFNQPQHF.

This clonotype was seen just once. Since a much larger clone is just one base distant, this may be a read error. The chain is built from TRBV6-1 and TRBJ2-1, with TRBD2 identical over 8 bases. The CDR3 contains 17 residues. The germline V gene has CDR1 MNHNS and CDR2 SASEGT. The CDR3, as DNA: TGTGCCAGCAGCCCCAGCCGGGGTAGCGGGACCTACAATGGGCAGTTCTTC. Encoded protein: CASSPSRGSGTYNGQFF.

This clonotype showed up many times. DNA for the CDR3: TGCAGTGCTAGCAGGGTTGATCAGGAAAAACTGTTTTTT. Translation gives CSASRVDQEKLFF. The V call is TRBV20-1, the J call TRBJ1-4; D is possibly TRBD1 (5 bases). Germline CDR1 DFQATT, CDR2 SNEGSKA (reference sequence). V lost 3 bases to trimming and J lost 8 bases, with 13 bases between them. The CDR3 contains 13 residues.

The rearrangement uses TRBV18 and TRBJ2-7; TRBD1 might be the D (5 bases). CDR1 and CDR2 (germline): KGHSH, LQKENI. Deletions cut 0 bases from V and 2 bases from J, with 8 bases between. CDR3 length: 14 residues. CDR3 residues: CASSPPGRAYEQYF. The DNA of the CDR3 is TGTGCCAGCTCACCACCGGGCAGGGCCTACGAGCAGTACTTC.

This clonotype came up many times. The chain joins TRBV3-1 to TRBJ1-1; D is perhaps TRBD1 (6 bases). CDR3 size: 16 residues. Germline V gene sequence: CDR1 LGHDT, CDR2 YNNKEL (reference sequence). Trimming removed 4 bases at V and 1 base at J, with 16 bases between. The chain's CDR3 is CASSLRRGMGNTEAFF. The CDR3 coding sequence is TGTGCCAGCAGCCTGCGCAGGGGCATGGGGAACACTGAAGCTTTCTTT.

This clonotype has just one count. V usage is TRBV25-1 and J usage is TRBJ2-1, with D perhaps being TRBD1 or TRBD2 (5 bases each). Looked up from germline, CDR1 is MGHDK and CDR2 is SYGVNS. This CDR3 spans 18 amino acids. Trimming stripped 6 bases from V and 4 bases from J, with 25 bases between. The CDR3 is CASRGTFREIRPYNEQFF. The CDR3, as DNA: TGTGCCAGCAGGGGTACCTTCAGGGAGATACGGCCGTACAATGAGCAGTTCTTC.

The genes are TRBV28 and TRBJ1-1, with D perhaps TRBD1 (5 bases). CDR1 is MDHEN, CDR2 SYDVKM, per germline. Trimming cost V 4 bases and J 5 bases, with 17 bases left between them. The CDR3 contains 15 residues. CDR3 in amino acids: CASSSHAGRSTEAFF. CDR3 in DNA: TGTGCCAGCAGTTCACACGCAGGGAGATCAACTGAAGCTTTCTTT.

As to this clonotype: A much more abundant neighbour one base away suggests this may be a read error. The genes are TRBV20-1 and TRBJ2-1; D is perhaps TRBD2 (6 bases). The CDR3 has 14 residues. Per the germline V gene, CDR1 is DFQATT and CDR2 is SNEGSKA (reference sequence). The CDR3 DNA reads TGCAATGCTGAACCCCTACTAGCTTACAATGAGCAGTTCTTC. It codes for CNAEPLLAYNEQFF.

This chain connects TRBV6-5 to TRBJ2-1; no clear D gene. The CDR3 length is 14 residues. Trimming took off 2 bases at V and 6 bases at J, with 11 bases between the two ends. Per the germline V gene, CDR1 is MNHEY and CDR2 is SVGAGI. The CDR3 nucleotides read TGTGCCAGCAGTTACGGCACCCCCGTCAATGAGCAGTTCTTC. Translating gives CASSYGTPVNEQFF.

This clonotype was seen more than once but under ten times. The rearrangement links TRBV9 to TRBJ2-1, with 8 positions matching TRBD1. This CDR3 has 14 residues. V was pared by 3 bases and J by 9 bases, with 8 bases of the junction left unmatched. Germline V gene data show CDR1 as SGDLS and CDR2 as YYNGEE. CDR3 region: CASSAASDRAEQFF. CDR3 in DNA: TGTGCCAGCAGCGCGGCCTCGGACAGGGCTGAGCAGTTCTTC.

Regarding this clonotype: A read error may produce the germline difference seen at one junction end. The rearrangement links TRBV30 to TRBJ2-1; 7 bases align to TRBD2. The germline V gene has CDR1 GTSNPN and CDR2 SVGIG (reference sequence). This CDR3 spans 15 amino acids. The CDR3 sequence: CAWGVLRGSYNEQFF. Here the CDR3 DNA reads TGTGCCTGGGGTGTACTGCGCGGGAGTTACAATGAGCAGTTCTTC.

This clonotype was found many times. This chain joins TRBV7-9 and TRBJ2-1; D remains unclear. Trimming took off 7 bases at V and 3 bases at J, with 22 bases between the two ends. The CDR3 has 17 amino acids. CDR1 and CDR2 (germline): SEHNR, FQNEAQ (reference sequence). The CDR3, as DNA: TGTGCCAGCACGACCCAGGCTGGGGTACCCCTCTACAATGAGCAGTTCTTC. Encoded protein: CASTTQAGVPLYNEQFF.